A selection of T cell receptor beta chains follows, all from one sample in a study of T cells in Graves' hyperthyroidism and ophthalmopathy. TCRdb independently ran MiXCR on the multiplex PCR reads; one entry per CDR3 protein. The top ten clones hold approximately 24% of a sample with about 99,000 distinct CDR3 sequences, about 45% of them seen once. The specimen sequenced was blood. All receptors come from a man aged 40-49 years with Graves' hyperthyroidism. The conserved cysteine and the conserved F or W are not part of the CDR3 here. A D gene is named only where the DNA matches it firmly.

J gene,V gene,D gene,CDR3 protein
TRBJ2-5,TRBV20-1,TRBD2,SAITSGSPSETQY
TRBJ1-6,TRBV7-2,TRBD1,ASSVGTGSNSPLH
TRBJ2-2,TRBV30,TRBD1,AGGQVTGELF
TRBJ2-7,TRBV11-3,NA,ASSLYAGVLYEQY
TRBJ2-7,TRBV20-1,NA,SARDPGRSYEQY
TRBJ2-2,TRBV7-2,NA,ASSLDGGAGELF
TRBJ2-1,TRBV29-1,NA,SVHRAYSYNEQF
TRBJ2-7,TRBV7-3,NA,ASSQPRGGGNSYEQY
TRBJ2-5,TRBV2,NA,ASSEIPPPGIGETQY
TRBJ1-1,TRBV10-3,TRBD1,ATGSGQLEAF
TRBJ2-3,TRBV4-1,NA,ASSRTPLTDTQY
TRBJ1-2,TRBV7-2,NA,ASSLERFAGYT
TRBJ2-2,TRBV12-3/TRBV12-4,NA,ASSDRELF
TRBJ2-1,TRBV27,NA,ASSHLMSSYNEQF
TRBJ1-1,TRBV20-1,NA,SARGRGPTEAF
TRBJ2-7,TRBV20-1,TRBD2,SALGRTEQY
TRBJ2-7,TRBV30,TRBD2,AWNPGLAGVYEQY
TRBJ2-1,TRBV15,NA,ATSRDRDWTYNEQF
TRBJ1-5,TRBV2,TRBD1,ASSDLNLGTGTFNSNQPQH
TRBJ1-2,TRBV5-1,NA,ASSLVPANYGYT
TRBJ2-1,TRBV2,NA,ASNQVQSYNEQF
TRBJ1-4,TRBV2,NA,ASSEAGRQGEGRLF
TRBJ1-2,TRBV5-1,NA,ASSLEQANYGYT
TRBJ1-1,TRBV2,NA,ASSPEAGARAEAF
TRBJ2-3,TRBV15,NA,ATSRDREYRVITDTQY
TRBJ1-1,TRBV20-1,TRBD1,SARDGDRGRTEAF
TRBJ2-7,TRBV7-2,TRBD2,ASSWGLASSHEQY
TRBJ1-1,TRBV19,NA,ASRDRTVDTEAF
TRBJ2-7,TRBV7-3,TRBD2,ASSHQLAGGSYEQY
TRBJ1-3,TRBV4-1,NA,ASSQVLAGNTIY
TRBJ2-2,TRBV29-1,NA,SLEGTLVGPGELF
TRBJ1-4,TRBV7-7,NA,ARIRATNEKLF
TRBJ2-3,TRBV7-2,NA,ASSLESFGGSVRDTQY
TRBJ2-1,TRBV6-5,TRBD1,ASSSTGGPHSYNEQF
TRBJ2-1,TRBV24-1,NA,ATSDFRKEQF
TRBJ1-1,TRBV28,NA,ASSLLAKGTEAF